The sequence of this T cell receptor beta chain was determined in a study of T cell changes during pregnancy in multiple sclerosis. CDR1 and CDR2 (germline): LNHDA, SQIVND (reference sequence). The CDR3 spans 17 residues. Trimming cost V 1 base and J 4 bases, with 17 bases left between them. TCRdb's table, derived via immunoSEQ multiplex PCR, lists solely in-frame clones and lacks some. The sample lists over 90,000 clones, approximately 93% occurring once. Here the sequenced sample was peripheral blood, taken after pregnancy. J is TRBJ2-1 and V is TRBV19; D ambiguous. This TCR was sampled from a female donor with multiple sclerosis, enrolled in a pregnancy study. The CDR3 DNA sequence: TGTGCCAGTAGTATAGCGGGTCCCGAACGATTATACAATGAGCAGTTCTTC. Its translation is CASSIAGPERLYNEQFF.